The following is a TCR beta chain sequence with its context. In the original processing: Reference gene primers were amplified, and this amplification served to estimate nucleated cell counts. Produced via immunoSEQ multiplex PCR; TCRdb's table is partial and in-frame only. The DNA gave D and trimming, while V, J and clone size come from that table. The sample yields some 200,000 clones, around 80% seen once. These data come from a study of blood T cell repertoires in COVID-19. Study context: Sites in the United States, Italy and Spain provided acute and convalescent COVID-19 samples. Sources were T cells, B-cell-depleted T cells, or PBMCs; the material itself was cDNA or gDNA.

The TCR was taken from a woman in her 70s with acute or convalescent COVID-19. Sequencing input: peripheral blood.

The CDR3 DNA sequence: TGCAGCGTGATGGGACAGGAGTACGAGCAGTACTTC. Its translation is CSVMGQEYEQYF. The chain employs TRBV29-1 and TRBJ2-7, with TRBD1 matching over 8 bases. Germline V gene data show CDR1 as SQVTM and CDR2 as ANQGSEA. This CDR3 contains 12 residues. The ends lost 6 bases at V and 4 bases at J; junction bases unmatched: 5.